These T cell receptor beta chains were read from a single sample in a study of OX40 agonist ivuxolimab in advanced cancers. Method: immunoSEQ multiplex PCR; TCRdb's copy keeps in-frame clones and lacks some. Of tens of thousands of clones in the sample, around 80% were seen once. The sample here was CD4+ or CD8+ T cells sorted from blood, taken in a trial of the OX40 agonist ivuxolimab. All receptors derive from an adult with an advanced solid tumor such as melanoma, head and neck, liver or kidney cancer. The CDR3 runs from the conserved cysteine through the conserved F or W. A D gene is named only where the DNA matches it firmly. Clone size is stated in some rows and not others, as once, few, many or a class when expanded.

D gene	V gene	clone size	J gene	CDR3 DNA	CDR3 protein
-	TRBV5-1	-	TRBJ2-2	TGCGCCAGCAGCTTGGAATTGTTTCCCGGGGAGCTGTTTTTT	CASSLELFPGELFF
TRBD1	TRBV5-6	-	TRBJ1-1	TGTGCCAGTCGCCCTAGGACAGGGGTGGCCACTGAAGCTTTCTTT	CASRPRTGVATEAFF
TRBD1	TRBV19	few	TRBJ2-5	TGTGCCAGTAGAGACAGGGGGCGAGGGGAGACCCAGTACTTC	CASRDRGRGETQYF
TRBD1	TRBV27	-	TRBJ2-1	TGTGCCAGCAGTTTAGAACTATCAAGGACAGGGTTTGCCGAGCAGTTCTTC	CASSLELSRTGFAEQFF
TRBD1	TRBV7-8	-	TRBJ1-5	TGTGCCAGCAGCTTCACCGGGACAGGGAATCAGCCCCAGCATTTT	CASSFTGTGNQPQHF
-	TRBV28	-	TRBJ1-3	TGTGCCAGCAGTCTGAGTAAGGGGCAAGGAAACACCATATATTTT	CASSLSKGQGNTIYF
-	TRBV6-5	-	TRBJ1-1	TGTGCCAGCAGTTATGCCCAGCCCACTGAAGCTTTCTTT	CASSYAQPTEAFF
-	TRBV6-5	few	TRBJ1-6	TGTGCCAGCAGTCGTATTGGGTCACCCCTCCACTTT	CASSRIGSPLHF
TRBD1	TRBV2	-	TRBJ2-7	TGTGCCAGCAGTGGGGACCTGACAGGGGGCTACGAGCAGTACTTC	CASSGDLTGGYEQYF
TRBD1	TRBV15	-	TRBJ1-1	TGTGCCACCAGCAGAGCTAGACAGGGGGTTGTGAACACTGAAGCTTTCTTT	CATSRARQGVVNTEAFF
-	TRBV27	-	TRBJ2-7	TGTGCCAGCAGTTCGGGTCACACCTACGAGCAGTACTTC	CASSSGHTYEQYF
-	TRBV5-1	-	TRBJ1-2	TGCGCCAGCAGCTTGGGGCTTGGGGATGGCTACACCTTC	CASSLGLGDGYTF
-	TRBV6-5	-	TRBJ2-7	TGTGCCAGCAGTTATAAGAATACCATGGACGAGCAGTACTTC	CASSYKNTMDEQYF
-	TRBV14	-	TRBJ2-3	TGTGCCAGCAGCCAAGTGGACCCCCTCCTCACAGATACGCAGTATTTT	CASSQVDPLLTDTQYF
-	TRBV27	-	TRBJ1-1	TGTGCCAGCAGTTTCATGTTAGGAGAAGCTTTCTTT	CASSFMLGEAFF
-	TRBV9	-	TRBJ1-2	TGTGCCAGCAGCCTATCGGGGGTAACCGCGGTCTATGGCTACACCTTC	CASSLSGVTAVYGYTF
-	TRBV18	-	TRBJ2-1	TGTGCCAGCTCACCAGGGAGATTACGGGTCAATGAGCAGTTCTTC	CASSPGRLRVNEQFF
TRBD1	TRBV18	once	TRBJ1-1	TGTGCCAGCTACAACAGGGGACAGAACACTGAAGCTTTCTTT	CASYNRGQNTEAFF
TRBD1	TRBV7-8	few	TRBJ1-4	TGTGCCAGCAGCCTCTACCCCGGGACAGGGGAAATGGAAACTAATGAAAAACTGTTTTTT	CASSLYPGTGEMETNEKLFF
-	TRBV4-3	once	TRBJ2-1	TGCGCCAGCTTCTATTCCGGGACTCAGTTCTTC	CASFYSGTQFF
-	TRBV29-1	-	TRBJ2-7	TGCAGCGTTGAAGATAAGGGCTCCTACGAGCAGTACTTC	CSVEDKGSYEQYF
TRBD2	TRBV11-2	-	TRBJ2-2	TGTGCCAGCAGCTTATACCTTAGCGGGGGGGCCGCCGGGGAGCTGTTTTTT	CASSLYLSGGAAGELFF
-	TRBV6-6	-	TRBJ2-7	TGTGCCAGCAGCCAAGTACAGGGAGGCGAGCAGTACTTC	CASSQVQGGEQYF
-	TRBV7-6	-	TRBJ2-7	TGTGCCAGCAGCCCAAGGACAAGCTCCTACGAGCAGTACTTC	CASSPRTSSYEQYF
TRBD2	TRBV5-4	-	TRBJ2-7	TGTGCCAGCAGCTTGGGAAGGGAGGGCGAGCAGTACTTC	CASSLGREGEQYF
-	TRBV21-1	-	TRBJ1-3	TGTGCCAGCAGCAAAGTAGGGTCCCGGGACAGCTGGGCTAACACCATATATTTT	CASSKVGSRDSWANTIYF
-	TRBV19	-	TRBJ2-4	TGTGCCAGTAGTATAGAGGCAGGGAATAAGGGGGCCAAAAACATTCAGTACTTC	CASSIEAGNKGAKNIQYF
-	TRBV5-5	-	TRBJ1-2	TGTGCCAGCAGCTCGAATCCGCAGGGGGGCTACACCTTC	CASSSNPQGGYTF
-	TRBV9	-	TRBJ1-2	TGTGCCAGCAGCGTAGATCCGGGGGCGGAATATGGCCACACCTTC	CASSVDPGAEYGHTF
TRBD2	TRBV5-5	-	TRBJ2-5	TGTGCCAGCAGCTTGGTTTATGGCGGGGGGGCCCCATACCAAGAGACCCAGTACTTC	CASSLVYGGGAPYQETQYF
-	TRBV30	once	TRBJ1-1	TGTGCCTGGGAATATATAGGGAAGAACACTGAAGCTTTCTTT	CAWEYIGKNTEAFF
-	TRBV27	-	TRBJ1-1	TGTGCCAGCAGTCCCGGCCGCAGGGGGAACACTGAAGCTTTCTTT	CASSPGRRGNTEAFF
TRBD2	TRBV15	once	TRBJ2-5	TGTGCCACTAAGCGGGGAGTTGGGGAGACCCAGTACTTC	CATKRGVGETQYF
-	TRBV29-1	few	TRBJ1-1	TGCAGCGTTGGGACACAGTACACTGAAGCTTTCTTT	CSVGTQYTEAFF
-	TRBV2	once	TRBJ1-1	TGTGCCAGCACACAGGGTGAGAACACTGAAGCTTTCTTT	CASTQGENTEAFF
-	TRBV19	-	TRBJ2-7	TGTGCCAGTAGTCTCGGGACGGCGGTTGAGCAGTACTTC	CASSLGTAVEQYF
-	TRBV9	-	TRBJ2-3	TGTGCCAGCAGCGTAGTTTTGACCGCAGATACGCAGTATTTT	CASSVVLTADTQYF
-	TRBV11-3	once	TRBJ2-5	TGTGCCAGCAGCTTAGTTAGCCAGGGTGGGCAAGAGACCCAGTACTTC	CASSLVSQGGQETQYF
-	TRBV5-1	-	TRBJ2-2	TGCGCCAGCAGCCCCCAGTCCCCGGGAAACACCGGGGAGCTGTTTTTT	CASSPQSPGNTGELFF
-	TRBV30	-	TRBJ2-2	TGTGCCTGGATTACATCAGGGCGGTCCGGGGAGCTGTTTTTT	CAWITSGRSGELFF
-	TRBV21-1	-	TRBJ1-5	TGTGCCAGCAGCAAGAGGACAGGGAGCAATCAGCCCCAGCATTTT	CASSKRTGSNQPQHF
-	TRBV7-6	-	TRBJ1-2	TGTGCCAGCAGCTTGAGTGAGTGGGCAGGGGACGGCTACACCTTC	CASSLSEWAGDGYTF
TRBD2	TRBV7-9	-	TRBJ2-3	TGTGCCAGCAGCCTACTAGCGGTAATTATAATCACAGATACGCAGTATTTT	CASSLLAVIIITDTQYF
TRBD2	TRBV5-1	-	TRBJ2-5	TGCGCCAGCAGCAACCAACCTAGCGGGGGGAAAGAGACCCAGTACTTC	CASSNQPSGGKETQYF
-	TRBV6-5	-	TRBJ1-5	TGTGCCAGCAGTTACGTCAGGGGTCGGCAGCCCCAGCATTTT	CASSYVRGRQPQHF
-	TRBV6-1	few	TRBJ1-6	TGTGCCAGCAGTGAAGTGAAAGGGGGAATTTCACCCCTCCACTTT	CASSEVKGGISPLHF
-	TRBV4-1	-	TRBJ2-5	TGCGCCAGCAGCCTAACTGGAACAACAGTCTCAGAGACCCAGTACTTC	CASSLTGTTVSETQYF
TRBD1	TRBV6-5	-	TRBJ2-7	TGTGCCAGCAGTTACTCGACAGGGGATCACGAGCAGTACTTC	CASSYSTGDHEQYF
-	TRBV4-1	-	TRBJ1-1	TGCGCCAGCAGGGCAGGACCGAACACTGAAGCTTTCTTT	CASRAGPNTEAFF
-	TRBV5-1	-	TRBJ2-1	TGCGCCAACAGCTTAAAGTGGAATGAGCAGTTCTTC	CANSLKWNEQFF
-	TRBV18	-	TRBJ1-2	TGTGCCAGCTCACCAGATAGGGACTATGGCTACACCTTC	CASSPDRDYGYTF
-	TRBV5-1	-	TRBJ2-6	TGCGCCAGCAGCTTCCTAGGGATCACCAGCTCTGGGGCCAACGTCCTGACTTTC	CASSFLGITSSGANVLTF
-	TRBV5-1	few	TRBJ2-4	TGCGCCAGCAGGGGGGGAAACATTCAGTACTTC	CASRGGNIQYF